The clone carrying this TCR beta chain was detected only once. This table comes from immunoSEQ multiplex PCR, and its TCRdb copy is limited to in-frame clones, with some not included. The sample consists of 37,000 or so clones, 90% to 95% of them appearing once. This entry comes from a study of T cell changes during pregnancy in multiple sclerosis. With 0 bases removed from V and 4 bases from J, the gap between germline ends came to 11 bases. This CDR3 spans 14 amino acids. From germline, CDR1 is SGHRS and CDR2 YFSETQ. Here the sequenced sample was CD4+ T cells from peripheral blood mononuclear cells, taken in the second trimester of pregnancy. The V and J genes are TRBV5-1 and TRBJ2-7; D might be TRBD1 (5 bases). The source of this sequence is a female donor in good health, enrolled as a control in a pregnancy study. The CDR3 nucleotides read TGCGCCAGCAGCTTGGAGGCCAGGGCATACGAGCAGTACTTC. Translated, it gives CASSLEARAYEQYF.